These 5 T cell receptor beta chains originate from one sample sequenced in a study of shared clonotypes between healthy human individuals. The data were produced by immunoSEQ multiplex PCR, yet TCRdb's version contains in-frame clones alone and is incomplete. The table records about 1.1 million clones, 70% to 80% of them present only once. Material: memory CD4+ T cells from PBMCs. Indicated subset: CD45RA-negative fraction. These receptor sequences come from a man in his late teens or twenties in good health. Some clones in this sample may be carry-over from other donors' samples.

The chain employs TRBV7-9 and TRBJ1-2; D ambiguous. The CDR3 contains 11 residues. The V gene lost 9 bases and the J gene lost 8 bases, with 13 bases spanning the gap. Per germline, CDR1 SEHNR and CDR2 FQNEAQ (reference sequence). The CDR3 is CASFREEGYTF. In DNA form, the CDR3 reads TGTGCCAGTTTCCGAGAGGAGGGCTACACCTTC.

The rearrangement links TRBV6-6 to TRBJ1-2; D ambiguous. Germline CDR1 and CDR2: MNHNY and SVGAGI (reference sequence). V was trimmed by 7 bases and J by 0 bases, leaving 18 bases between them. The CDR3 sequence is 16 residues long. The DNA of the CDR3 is TGTGCCAGCACTTCTCGGATCTTCCCCACTAACTATGGCTACACCTTC. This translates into CASTSRIFPTNYGYTF.

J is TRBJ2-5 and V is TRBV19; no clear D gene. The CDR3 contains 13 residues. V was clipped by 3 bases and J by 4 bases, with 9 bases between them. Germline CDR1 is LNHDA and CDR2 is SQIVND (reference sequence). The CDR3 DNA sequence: TGTGCCAGTAGTATCGTAGCAAGAGAGACCCAGTACTTC. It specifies CASSIVARETQYF.

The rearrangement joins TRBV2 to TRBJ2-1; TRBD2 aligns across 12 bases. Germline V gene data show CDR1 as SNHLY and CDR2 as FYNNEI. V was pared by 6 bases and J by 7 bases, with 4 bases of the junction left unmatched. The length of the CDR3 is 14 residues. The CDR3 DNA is TGTGCCAGCAGCACTAGCGGGAGGCAGAATGAGCAGTTCTTC. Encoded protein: CASSTSGRQNEQFF.

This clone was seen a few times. CDR3 nucleotides: TGTGCCAGTAGTATGGGCGGAGGCTATGGCTACACCTTC. It encodes CASSMGGGYGYTF. The chain employs TRBV19 and TRBJ1-2; no firm D call. There are 13 residues in the CDR3. Trimming left V 3 bases short and J 4 bases short, with 9 bases between. Germline lookup yields CDR1 LNHDA and CDR2 SQIVND (reference sequence).